A single T cell receptor (beta chain) is shown here with its context. With 5 bases clipped from V and 2 bases from J, the junction kept 19 bases outside the gene matches. This CDR3 is 19 amino acids long. Germline-derived CDR1 and CDR2 are SGHVS and FNYEAQ. Positive CCR7 selection of CD45RO-negative cells yielded the naive CD8 cells, and terminally differentiated effector memory CD45RA+ cells were excluded. The data were taken from a study of shared clonotypes between healthy human individuals. In the source study's methods: Filtering of immunoSEQ junctional sequences could not match full-length read filtering. The protocol was immunoSEQ multiplex PCR, while the TCRdb copy is restricted to in-frame clones and leaves out a portion. V and J calls plus clone size are reproduced from that table; the DNA served to infer D and trimming. This table has about 820,000 clones, 80% to 95% appearing once.

The sequenced sample consisted of naive CD8+ T cells sorted from blood. V and J are TRBV7-6 and TRBJ2-7; TRBD2 agrees at 9 bases. The source of this sequence is a man aged 25 to 45 in good health. CDR3 DNA: TGTGCCAGCAGCCCTAGAACACTAGCGGGTGGAACACATACCTACGAGCAGTACTTC. Amino acids: CASSPRTLAGGTHTYEQYF.